Below are 22 T cell receptor beta chains sequenced from a single sample in a study of cytotoxic CD8 clonotypes in ibrutinib-treated CLL. Profiling relied on immunoSEQ multiplex PCR, and the TCRdb table lists in-frame clones only, not all of them. The sample comprises tens of thousands of clones, about nine tenths of which are singletons, and just over 3% rests with the top ten. The sequencing here drew on PBMCs, taken after 12 months of ibrutinib treatment. The receptors come from a human donor with chronic lymphocytic leukemia.

V and J are TRBV19 and TRBJ1-5; TRBD1 matches 8 bases. The CDR3 has 14 amino acids. The germline gives CDR1 LNHDA, CDR2 SQIVND (reference sequence). The V and J ends lost 6 bases and 7 bases, in that order; junction bases with no gene match: 8. DNA for the CDR3: TGTGCCAGTAGCCCCACAGGGGGAGGACAGCCCCAGCATTTT. This translates into CASSPTGGGQPQHF.

The chain employs TRBV19 and TRBJ2-1, with D unresolved. Germline CDR1 is LNHDA and CDR2 is SQIVND (reference sequence). The CDR3 is 12 residues long. V lost 6 bases, J lost 10 bases, and 13 bases lay in between. CDR3 in amino acids: CASRGGLAEQFF. The CDR3 nucleotides read TGTGCCAGTAGGGGCGGCCTTGCGGAGCAGTTCTTC.

The V and J genes are TRBV30 and TRBJ2-3; D is undetermined. V lost 5 bases to trimming and J lost 0 bases, with 18 bases between them. CDR3 length: 16 residues. Germline CDR1 GTSNPN, CDR2 SVGIG (reference sequence). This CDR3 is CAWGATDETSTDTQYF. The CDR3 region has the DNA TGTGCCTGGGGAGCCACTGATGAGACTAGCACAGATACGCAGTATTTT.

The chain recombines TRBV2 with TRBJ1-5; 8 nucleotides match TRBD1. CDR3 length: 13 amino acids. J lost 4 bases, V lost 8 bases, and 4 bases had no gene match. Per germline, CDR1 SNHLY and CDR2 FYNNEI. The CDR3 DNA reads as TGTGCCAGCGAGAGGACAGGGAATCAGCCCCAGCATTTT. It yields the protein CASERTGNQPQHF.

This sequence joins TRBV11-3 and TRBJ2-1, with TRBD2 matching 7 bases. J lost 10 bases, V lost 6 bases, and 9 bases had no gene match. This CDR3 is 13 amino acids long. Germline V gene sequence: CDR1 SGHNT, CDR2 YENEEA. The CDR3 bases are TGTGCCAGCAGAGGCGGGAGCTCGCGAGAGCAGTTCTTC. This encodes CASRGGSSREQFF.

The chain joins TRBV5-1 to TRBJ2-5; the match to TRBD2 covers 12 bases. Germline assignment: CDR1 SGHRS and CDR2 YFSETQ. V dropped 5 bases and J dropped 4; count of bases not matched to a gene: 6. This CDR3 comprises 15 residues. The CDR3 nucleotides read TGCGCCAGCAGACTTGGACTAGCGGGAAGAGAGACCCAGTACTTC. Translating gives CASRLGLAGRETQYF.

This rearrangement joins TRBV6-5 to TRBJ2-7, with D possibly matching TRBD2 (6 bases). V lost 1 base to trimming and J lost 0 bases, with 7 bases between them. Germline CDR1 MNHEY, CDR2 SVGAGI. There are 14 residues in the CDR3. The CDR3 region has the DNA TGTGCCAGCAGTTACTACGGGAGCTCCTACGAGCAGTACTTC. Protein product: CASSYYGSSYEQYF.

The chain recombines TRBV7-3 with TRBJ2-1; 7 bases are shared with TRBD1. The germline gives CDR1 SGHTA, CDR2 FQGTGA. The CDR3 covers 15 residues. Trimming removed 3 bases from V and 7 bases from J; junction bases left unmatched: 9. CDR3 protein: CASSFGTGARNEQFF. The DNA of the CDR3 is TGTGCCAGCAGCTTCGGTACAGGGGCTCGGAATGAGCAGTTCTTC.

The V call is TRBV5-4, the J call TRBJ1-1; possible D gene TRBD1, 5 bases. Trimming shortened V by 4 bases and J by 1 base, and 23 bases separated the two germline ends. Germline V gene data show CDR1 as SGHNT and CDR2 as YYREEE (reference sequence). The CDR3 length is 18 residues. CDR3 in amino acids: CASSDILRGLVENTEAFF. As DNA, the CDR3 is TGTGCCAGCAGCGACATTTTAAGGGGCTTGGTGGAGAACACTGAAGCTTTCTTT.

This rearrangement joins TRBV7-9 to TRBJ2-7, with a possible D match to TRBD2 (5 bases). The CDR3 has 14 amino acids. Trimming took 2 bases from V and 1 from J, leaving 9 bases between them. Germline CDR1 is SEHNR and CDR2 is FQNEAQ (reference sequence). The CDR3 DNA reads as TGTGCCAGCAGCTTACGACCGGGATCCTACGAGCAGTACTTC. Its protein product is CASSLRPGSYEQYF. Supplemented by reference TRBV7-9 and TRBJ2-7, the full variable domain reads DTGVSQNPRHKITKRGQNVTFRCDPISEHNRLYWYRQTLGQGPEFLTYFQNEAQLEKSRLLSDRFSAERPKGSFSTLEIQRTEQGDSAMYLCASSLRPGSYEQYFGPGTRLTVT.

The chain uses TRBV7-3 and TRBJ2-1; D might be TRBD2 (6 bases). Germline V gene data show CDR1 as SGHTA and CDR2 as FQGTGA. With 1 base removed from V and 8 bases from J, the gap between germline ends came to 15 bases. The CDR3 contains 15 residues. The CDR3 bases are TGTGCCAGCAGCTTAAGTCCGGGGCCGGGGGATGAGCAGTTCTTC. This encodes CASSLSPGPGDEQFF.

The chain links TRBV6-1 to TRBJ1-4; 7 bases agree with TRBD1. The J segment lost 8 bases and the V segment lost 6 bases, leaving 6 bases of the junction unmatched. Looked up from germline, CDR1 is MNHNS and CDR2 is SASEGT. CDR3 length: 13 residues. CDR3 bases: TGTGCCAGCAGAGAAACAGGGGACGAAAAACTGTTTTTT. As protein: CASRETGDEKLFF.

The chain has TRBV10-3 and TRBJ1-1, with D uncertain. Germline V gene data show CDR1 as ENHRY and CDR2 as SYGVKD. The CDR3 is 13 residues long. Trimming removed 4 bases from V and 1 base from J, with 7 bases in between. The CDR3 here is CAISGDTNTEAFF. In nucleotides, the CDR3 is TGTGCCATCAGTGGCGATACGAACACTGAAGCTTTCTTT.

The V call is TRBV29-1, the J call TRBJ1-5; 10 bases line up with TRBD1. Per the germline V gene, CDR1 is SQVTM and CDR2 is ANQGSEA. This CDR3 contains 13 residues. V was pared by 4 bases and J by 9 bases, with 6 bases of the junction left unmatched. CDR3 sequence: CSVVLWDRGPQHF. DNA of the CDR3: TGCAGCGTTGTTTTATGGGACAGGGGGCCCCAGCATTTT.

There are a few counts of this clone. The chain carries TRBV21-1 and TRBJ2-7; the tabulated D call, TRBD1, remains unverified against the DNA. TRBV21-1 is classified as a pseudogene. The CDR3 sequence is 14 residues long. The CDR3 reads CASNRDSKSYEQYF. CDR3 DNA: TGTGCCAGCAACCGGGACAGCAAATCCTACGAGCAGTACTTC.

This clone has only one observation. The chain is built from TRBV28 and TRBJ1-1; 9 bases line up with TRBD1. The CDR3 runs to 14 residues. Germline V gives CDR1 MDHEN, CDR2 SYDVKM. J was trimmed by 0 bases and V by 6 bases; bases with no gene match: 2. The CDR3 spells CASRGQGLNTEAFF. CDR3 coding DNA: TGTGCCAGCAGGGGACAGGGCCTGAACACTGAAGCTTTCTTT.

CDR3 residues: CASRRGADYEQYF. CDR3 coding DNA: TGTGCCAGCAGAAGGGGGGCAGACTACGAGCAGTACTTC. This rearrangement joins TRBV6-5 to TRBJ2-7; possibly TRBD1 or TRBD2 for D (6 bases each). The germline gives CDR1 MNHEY, CDR2 SVGAGI. This CDR3 is 13 amino acids long. Deletions cut 6 bases from V and 3 bases from J, with 12 bases between.

The chain employs TRBV18 and TRBJ2-3; D remains unclear. Trimming cost V 3 bases and J 4 bases, with 2 bases left between them. The CDR3 length is 11 residues. Germline CDR1 and CDR2: KGHSH and LQKENI. This CDR3 reads CASSPSDTQYF. The CDR3 nucleotides are TGTGCCAGCTCACCTTCAGATACGCAGTATTTT.

The V gene is TRBV20-1, the J gene TRBJ1-1, with D hard to call. Trimming removed 7 bases at V and 2 bases at J, with 8 bases between. The CDR3 runs 11 residues. Germline V CDR1 and CDR2: DFQATT, SNEGSKA (reference sequence). The DNA for the CDR3 is TGCAGTGGTCACCAAAACACTGAAGCTTTCTTT. Protein product: CSGHQNTEAFF.

V and J are TRBV6-5 and TRBJ1-2, with 8 bases aligning to TRBD1. V lost 6 bases, J lost 7 bases, and 10 bases stayed unmatched. CDR1 MNHEY and CDR2 SVGAGI come from the germline V gene. This CDR3 comprises 14 residues. CDR3 in DNA: TGTGCCAGCAGACCTACAGGGGGGGGCGGTGGCTACACCTTC. This codes for CASRPTGGGGGYTF.

The chain recombines TRBV28 with TRBJ2-1; D may be TRBD2 (7 bases). V was cut by 3 bases and J by 11 bases, with 20 bases left in between. The CDR3 loop spans 15 amino acids. Germline V gene sequence: CDR1 MDHEN, CDR2 SYDVKM. The CDR3 is CASSFFVTGGLKQFF. DNA of the CDR3: TGTGCCAGCAGTTTTTTTGTTACCGGGGGGCTGAAGCAGTTCTTC.

The V and J genes are TRBV11-3 and TRBJ1-1, with TRBD1 as a possible D gene (6 bases). This CDR3 comprises 12 residues. CDR1 is SGHNT, CDR2 YENEEA, per germline. V dropped 2 bases and J dropped 8 bases, with 9 bases sitting between them. CDR3 bases: TGTGCCAGCAGCTTATCACAGGGAGAAGCTTTCTTT. Translation gives CASSLSQGEAFF.